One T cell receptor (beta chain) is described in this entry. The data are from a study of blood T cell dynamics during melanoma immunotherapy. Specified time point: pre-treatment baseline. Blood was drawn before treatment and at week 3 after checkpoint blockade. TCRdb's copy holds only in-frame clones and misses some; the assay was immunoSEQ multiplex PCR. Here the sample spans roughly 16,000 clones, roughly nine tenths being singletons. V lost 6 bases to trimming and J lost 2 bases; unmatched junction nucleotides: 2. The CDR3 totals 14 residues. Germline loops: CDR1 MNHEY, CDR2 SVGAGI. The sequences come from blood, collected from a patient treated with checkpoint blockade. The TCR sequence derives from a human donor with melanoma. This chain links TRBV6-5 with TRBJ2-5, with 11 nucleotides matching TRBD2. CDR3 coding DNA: TGTGCCAGCAGGCGGACTAGCGGGCAAGAGACCCAGTACTTC. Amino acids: CASRRTSGQETQYF.